These 24 T cell receptor beta chains share one sample of origin, sequenced in a study of shared T cell receptors in the human thymus. Method: immunoSEQ multiplex PCR; TCRdb's copy keeps in-frame clones and lacks some. This table holds 63,000 or so clones, about 95% found once. The sample comprised thymocytes. These receptor sequences come from a human donor.

V usage is TRBV6-5 and J usage is TRBJ1-1; 7 bases align to TRBD1. From germline, CDR1 is MNHEY and CDR2 SVGAGI. Trimming took 7 bases from V and 0 from J; bases not matched to a gene: 8. The CDR3 covers 15 residues. The CDR3 region is CASTPGGTMNTEAFF. The CDR3 nucleotides are TGTGCCAGCACCCCAGGGGGGACGATGAACACTGAAGCTTTCTTT.

The chain employs TRBV11-1 and TRBJ2-7, with D perhaps TRBD1 or TRBD2 (6 bases each). The CDR3 spans 14 residues. The V end lost 1 base, the J end lost 6 bases, and 13 bases lay between the germline ends. Germline V gene lookup returns CDR1 SGHAT and CDR2 FQDESV (reference sequence). The CDR3 spells CASSLEGEAREQYF. The CDR3 DNA follows: TGTGCCAGCAGCTTAGAGGGGGAGGCGCGCGAGCAGTACTTC.

This chain uses TRBV2 with TRBJ2-1; 7 nucleotides match TRBD1. The V and J ends lost 6 bases and 7 bases, in that order; junction bases with no gene match: 12. This CDR3 is built from 15 residues. Germline V gene sequence: CDR1 SNHLY, CDR2 FYNNEI. CDR3 in amino acids: CASRATGEPGNEQFF. The CDR3 DNA reads TGTGCCAGCAGAGCCACAGGGGAACCGGGGAATGAGCAGTTCTTC.

The CDR3 DNA is TGTGCCAGCAGCTATACCGGGACAGGGGCCTCCTACAATGAGCAGTTCTTC. This encodes CASSYTGTGASYNEQFF. The gene calls are TRBV11-2 and TRBJ2-1, with 10 bases fitting TRBD1. The CDR3 totals 17 residues. J gave up 0 bases and V 4 bases, and 6 bases lay outside the gene matches. The V gene's germline CDR1 is SGHAT and CDR2 FQNNGV.

V gene TRBV5-1 combines with J gene TRBJ2-3; weak D call: TRBD2 (6 bases). This CDR3 is 15 amino acids long. Germline CDR1 SGHRS, CDR2 YFSETQ. The germline V and J ends were trimmed by 0 bases and 2 bases, with 10 bases remaining between them. CDR3 DNA: TGCGCCAGCAGCTTGGCCGGCGGGGTCACAGATACGCAGTATTTT. Translated: CASSLAGGVTDTQYF.

The chain is built from TRBV7-9 and TRBJ1-1; the D is unclear. This CDR3 has 14 residues. Trimming pared 2 bases from V and 1 base from J, leaving 8 bases between. CDR1 is SEHNR and CDR2 is FQNEAQ in the germline V gene (reference sequence). CDR3 amino acids: CASSLRWANTEAFF. The CDR3 bases are TGTGCCAGCAGCTTAAGGTGGGCGAACACTGAAGCTTTCTTT.

In nucleotides, the CDR3 is TGTGCCAGCAGCTGCCCGGACTCCACCAACACTGAAGCTTTCTTT. Translating gives CASSCPDSTNTEAFF. The rearrangement uses TRBV5-4 and TRBJ1-1; D unresolved. The CDR3 sequence is 15 residues long. V dropped 3 bases and J dropped 2 bases, with 14 bases sitting between them. Germline assignment: CDR1 SGHNT and CDR2 YYREEE (reference sequence).

CDR3 nucleotide sequence: TGTGCCAGCAGAGCCCAGGGGGGGCAGTTCTTC. It encodes CASRAQGGQFF. This sequence joins TRBV27 and TRBJ2-1; D is perhaps TRBD1 (7 bases). CDR1 and CDR2 (germline): MNHEY, SMNVEV (reference sequence). V was trimmed by 6 bases and J by 12 bases, leaving 12 bases between them. The CDR3 is 11 amino acids.

The chain links TRBV7-4 to TRBJ2-5; tentatively, D is TRBD1 (5 bases). V shed 3 bases and J shed 2 bases, with 19 bases lying between them. The CDR3 sequence is 17 residues long. Germline CDR1 SGHVT, CDR2 SQSDAQ. The DNA for the CDR3 is TGTGCCAGCAGCTTTGGCAGGGAATTCGCTTTGCAAGAGACCCAGTACTTC. This gives the protein CASSFGREFALQETQYF.

The table lists this clone with a count of one. This chain uses TRBV9 with TRBJ2-4, with D possibly TRBD2 on 6 matching bases. This CDR3 contains 17 residues. From germline, CDR1 is SGDLS and CDR2 YYNGEE. Trimming shortened V by 1 base and J by 1 base, and 15 bases separated the two germline ends. The CDR3 nucleotides read TGTGCCAGCAGCGTATGGTCGAAGGAGGGGGCCAAAAACATTCAGTACTTC. Translated: CASSVWSKEGAKNIQYF.

V and J are TRBV2 and TRBJ1-2; D gene uncertain. Trimming took 4 bases from V and 4 from J, leaving 37 bases between them. Germline V gene sequence: CDR1 SNHLY, CDR2 FYNNEI. The CDR3 consists of 22 residues. The CDR3 DNA reads TGTGCCAGCAGTGTTTTGAGGGAGGCTTGGTCCGACCCTTCTCTTGTAAGCTATGGCTACACCTTC. Encoded protein: CASSVLREAWSDPSLVSYGYTF.

For the CDR3, the DNA is TGCGCCAGCAGGCGCACGGCGACTAGCGGGGGGGAAGATACGCAGTATTTT. Its protein is CASRRTATSGGEDTQYF. This chain uses TRBV4-3 with TRBJ2-3; 14 bases map to TRBD2. Per germline, CDR1 LGHNA and CDR2 YSLEER. The CDR3 spans 17 residues. With 6 bases clipped from V and 5 bases from J, the junction kept 10 bases outside the gene matches.

V gene TRBV28 combines with J gene TRBJ2-2; D is ambiguous. The germline V and J ends were trimmed by 1 base and 3 bases, with 9 bases remaining between them. The V gene's germline CDR1 is MDHEN and CDR2 SYDVKM. The CDR3 has 15 residues. The CDR3 spells CASSLFPDHTGELFF. DNA of the CDR3: TGTGCCAGCAGTTTATTCCCCGACCACACCGGGGAGCTGTTTTTT.

The chain links TRBV9 to TRBJ2-3; 8 bases align to TRBD2. Germline trimming cut 3 bases from V and 1 base from J; bases unmatched to any gene: 7. Per the germline V gene, CDR1 is SGDLS and CDR2 is YYNGEE. CDR3 length: 16 amino acids. The CDR3 sequence: CASSAVAGTRTDTQYF. In nucleotides, the CDR3 is TGTGCCAGCAGCGCCGTAGCGGGGACGCGCACAGATACGCAGTATTTT.

The J gene is TRBJ1-2, the V gene TRBV19; 7 nucleotides agree with TRBD1. With V trimmed by 5 bases and J by 3 bases, 6 bases remained unmatched. This CDR3 is built from 14 residues. Per germline, CDR1 LNHDA and CDR2 SQIVND (reference sequence). DNA for the CDR3: TGTGCCAGTAGTTCGCCGGGACAGCACTATGGCTACACCTTC. It codes for CASSSPGQHYGYTF.

CDR3 sequence (DNA): TGTGCCATCAGTGAGCCATCTAGCGGGGGCACAGATACGCAGTATTTT. Translation: CAISEPSSGGTDTQYF. The chain recombines TRBV10-3 with TRBJ2-3; 9 bases are shared with TRBD2. Trimming cost V 2 bases and J 1 base; bases outside gene matches: 4. CDR3 length equals 16 residues. The V gene's germline CDR1 is ENHRY and CDR2 SYGVKD.

The chain couples TRBV4-2 to TRBJ2-1, with D unclear. Germline CDR1 is LGHNA and CDR2 is YNFKEQ. The CDR3 consists of 17 residues. V gave up 0 bases and J gave up 1 base, with 13 bases separating them. CDR3 in amino acids: CASSQDSLQNSYNEQFF. DNA of the CDR3: TGTGCCAGCAGCCAAGATAGTCTCCAGAATTCCTACAATGAGCAGTTCTTC.

The gene calls are TRBV10-3 and TRBJ1-2, with 7 positions matching TRBD1. V lost 2 bases, J lost 6 bases, and 6 bases stayed unmatched. CDR1 ENHRY and CDR2 SYGVKD come from the germline V gene. The CDR3 length is 14 residues. CDR3: CAISEVPGGDGYTF. The CDR3 nucleotides read TGTGCCATCAGTGAGGTTCCAGGGGGGGATGGCTACACCTTC.

J is TRBJ1-4 and V is TRBV10-3; no clear D gene. Germline loops: CDR1 ENHRY, CDR2 SYGVKD. This CDR3 spans 21 amino acids. Between the trimmed V and J ends, which lost 2 bases and 0 bases, there was a span of 25 bases. CDR3 nucleotide sequence: TGTGCCATCAGTGAGCGGAACCTCGCGGGTAGTTCTGTCGCAACTAATGAAAAACTGTTTTTT. Translating it yields CAISERNLAGSSVATNEKLFF.

CDR3 sequence (DNA): TGTGCCAGCAGCTTGCGATTTCGAAACAGGGGAAAAACTGGAAACACCATATATTTT. Protein product: CASSLRFRNRGKTGNTIYF. V is TRBV7-8 and J is TRBJ1-3, with TRBD1 matching 7 bases. Per germline, CDR1 SGHVS and CDR2 FQNEAQ. The ends lost 3 bases at V and 2 bases at J; junction bases unmatched: 16. The CDR3 has 19 residues.

Only one count was recorded for this clone. The V gene is TRBV5-1, the J gene TRBJ2-1; D is unclear. V lost 1 base, J lost 5 bases, and 13 bases lay in between. CDR3 length: 15 residues. The germline gives CDR1 SGHRS, CDR2 YFSETQ. The DNA for the CDR3 is TGCGCCAGCAGCTTGCTCCTTAGTACCAACAATGAGCAGTTCTTC. Translated, it gives CASSLLLSTNNEQFF. Full variable domain (rest looked up from reference TRBV5-1 and TRBJ2-1): KAGVTQTPRYLIKTRGQQVTLSCSPISGHRSVSWYQQTPGQGLQFLFEYFSETQRNKGNFPGRFSGRQFSNSRSEMNVSTLELGDSALYLCASSLLLSTNNEQFFGPGTRLTVL.

Only one count was recorded for this clone. The J gene is TRBJ2-7, the V gene TRBV27; D not resolved. With 5 bases removed from V and 3 bases from J, the gap between germline ends came to 11 bases. CDR1 and CDR2 from the germline V gene are MNHEY and SMNVEV (reference sequence). The CDR3 loop spans 13 amino acids. The chain's CDR3 is CASSLHYSYEQYF. The CDR3 nucleotides read TGTGCCAGCAGTCTCCATTACAGCTACGAGCAGTACTTC.

The rearrangement links TRBV18 to TRBJ1-1; 8 positions match TRBD1. This CDR3 region has 15 residues. Germline values: CDR1 KGHSH, CDR2 LQKENI. The V gene end was trimmed by 2 bases and the J gene end by 6 bases; junction bases not matched to a gene: 8. CDR3 in amino acids: CASSPATGDFSEAFF. The DNA for the CDR3 is TGTGCCAGCTCACCAGCGACAGGGGATTTTTCTGAAGCTTTCTTT.

The V and J genes are TRBV4-3 and TRBJ2-1; a weak D match, TRBD1 (5 bases). Trimming left V 3 bases short and J 0 bases short, with 21 bases between. There are 19 residues in the CDR3. Germline V gives CDR1 LGHNA, CDR2 YSLEER. CDR3 nucleotides: TGCGCCAGCAGCCACGACAGTCCCCAACTTAAAAGCTCCTACAATGAGCAGTTCTTC. Translating it yields CASSHDSPQLKSSYNEQFF.